This T cell receptor (beta chain) is drawn from a study of blood T cells in healthy people across ages. In the study overall: T cells yielded about one barcoded beta molecule per two cells through template switching.

CDR3 length equals 15 residues. CDR1 is MNHEY and CDR2 is SVGAGI in the germline V gene. With V trimmed by 6 bases and J by 1 base, 7 bases remained unmatched. Together with a sample-barcoded 5' primer, a J-beta primer mix was included in a second PCR lasting roughly 6 to 12 cycles. TCRdb fed the 5' RACE reads into MiXCR, producing one record per CDR3 protein. The sample records hundreds of thousands of distinct CDR3 sequences, around 43% being singletons. This clonotype originated in an elderly man in good health. Sequenced sample: blood. The chain couples TRBV6-5 to TRBJ2-5; 8 nucleotides match TRBD1. This CDR3 reads CASRWTGNIQETQYF. The CDR3 region has the DNA TGTGCCAGCAGATGGACAGGGAACATCCAAGAGACCCAGTACTTC.